The 20 T cell receptor beta chains below come from one sample, sequenced in a study of T-cell memory formation after mild COVID-19. TCRdb processed the 5' RACE reads anew with MiXCR; each CDR3 protein has one entry. The sample has about 260,000 distinct CDR3 sequences; roughly a sixth are singletons. The sample consisted of PBMCs or a T cell subset sorted from them (not recorded which). Every receptor here comes from a man aged 18 to 29 who had mild COVID-19 (a few samples of this study predate the infection). Cell type and time point are not known.

This clonotype occurred a few times. The gene calls are TRBV12-5 and TRBJ2-7; 7 nucleotides match TRBD1. Germline CDR1 and CDR2: LGHNT and FRNRAP. Trimming cost V 1 base and J 3 bases; bases outside gene matches: 9. This CDR3 contains 16 residues. This CDR3 is CASGLARQGQDYEQYF. CDR3 DNA sequence: TGTGCTAGTGGTTTGGCAAGACAGGGTCAGGACTACGAGCAGTACTTC. Together with reference TRBV12-5 and TRBJ2-7, the CDR3 gives the full variable domain: DARVTQTPRHKVTEMGQEVTMRCQPILGHNTVFWYRQTMMQGLELLAYFRNRAPLDDSGMPKDRFSAEMPDATLATLKIQPSEPRDSAVYFCASGLARQGQDYEQYFGPGTRLTVT.

This clonotype was found a few times. The genes are TRBV5-5 and TRBJ2-3; TRBD1 is a possible D gene (5 bases). This CDR3 has 14 residues. Germline-derived CDR1 and CDR2 are SGHKS and YYEKEE (reference sequence). Trimming removed 7 bases from V and 5 bases from J, with 17 bases in between. The DNA for the CDR3 is TGTGCCAGCGGGAACCTGGACATGGGAGATACGCAGTATTTT. As protein: CASGNLDMGDTQYF.

This clonotype was seen more than once but under ten times. The chain couples TRBV7-2 to TRBJ1-1, with D possibly being TRBD1 (5 bases). CDR1 and CDR2 (germline): SGHTA, FQGNSA. This CDR3 has 13 amino acids. Trimming took 1 base from V and 8 from J, leaving 11 bases between them. The CDR3 is CASSLERAGEAFF. The CDR3 DNA follows: TGTGCCAGCAGCTTAGAGAGGGCAGGGGAAGCTTTCTTT.

The sample holds a few counts of this clonotype. The chain is built from TRBV7-2 and TRBJ1-2; 7 bases match TRBD1. V lost 4 bases and J lost 0; bases outside the gene matches: 8. The CDR3 sequence is 16 residues long. From germline, CDR1 is SGHTA and CDR2 FQGNSA. CDR3 protein: CASSSSGTAANYGYTF. CDR3 nucleotide sequence: TGTGCCAGCAGCTCCTCCGGGACAGCTGCTAACTATGGCTACACCTTC.

The chain uses TRBV27 and TRBJ2-3, with a possible D match to TRBD1 (5 bases). Trimming cost V 3 bases and J 4 bases, with 11 bases left between them. Germline V gene lookup returns CDR1 MNHEY and CDR2 SMNVEV (reference sequence). The CDR3 totals 14 residues. The CDR3 region has the DNA TGTGCCAGCAGTTTCAGGGTGGCTGCAGATACGCAGTATTTT. The encoded protein is CASSFRVAADTQYF.

This clonotype was seen a few times. V is TRBV7-2 and J is TRBJ1-3; no clear D gene. This CDR3 contains 13 residues. Trimming cost V 4 bases and J 5 bases, with 9 bases left between them. Germline CDR1 reads SGHTA; CDR2 reads FQGNSA. The CDR3 region has the DNA TGTGCCAGCAGCTCGGAACAGAGAAACACCATATATTTT. Protein product: CASSSEQRNTIYF.

This clonotype showed up just a few times. This chain joins TRBV5-1 and TRBJ1-6, with D tentatively TRBD1 (5 bases). The CDR3 is made up of 13 amino acids. V lost 6 bases and J 2 bases, leaving 6 bases between the germline ends. Germline CDR1 reads SGHRS; CDR2 reads YFSETQ. The CDR3 spells CASTRAYNSPLHF. CDR3 DNA sequence: TGCGCCAGCACCAGGGCCTATAATTCACCCCTCCACTTT.

This clonotype was observed a few times. The chain couples TRBV29-1 to TRBJ2-2; D perhaps matches TRBD1 (6 bases). The CDR3 runs 14 residues. V lost 6 bases to trimming and J lost 6 bases, with 17 bases between them. Germline CDR1 and CDR2: SQVTM and ANQGSEA. DNA for the CDR3: TGCAGCGTCACAGACAGGCTTAACGCCGGGGAGCTGTTTTTT. Translated: CSVTDRLNAGELFF.

This clonotype was found many times. The chain links TRBV5-1 to TRBJ2-5; D possibly corresponds to TRBD1 (6 bases). V lost 4 bases to trimming and J lost 1 base, with 11 bases between them. From germline, CDR1 is SGHRS and CDR2 YFSETQ. The CDR3 contains 14 residues. The chain's CDR3 is CASSAQGSQETQYF. The CDR3, as DNA: TGCGCCAGCAGCGCCCAGGGGTCCCAAGAGACCCAGTACTTC.

This clonotype was counted a few times. The chain uses TRBV30 and TRBJ1-1; D remains unclear. Germline CDR1 and CDR2: GTSNPN and SVGIG (reference sequence). V was pared by 7 bases and J by 1 base, with 16 bases between. CDR3 length equals 14 residues. The CDR3 DNA reads TGTGCCTCCGTTGACGTTTTGGCGAACACTGAAGCTTTCTTT. Translating it yields CASVDVLANTEAFF.

This clonotype was seen more than once but under ten times. The rearrangement links TRBV7-3 to TRBJ2-1, with 10 bases lining up with TRBD1. Germline V gene lookup returns CDR1 SGHTA and CDR2 FQGTGA. The junction had 13 bases not matched to a gene; V was cut back by 2 bases and J by 9 bases. This CDR3 has 17 residues. The CDR3 bases are TGTGCCAGCAGCTTACGATCTCCGGGACAGGGGAATAGTGAGCAGTTCTTC. Protein product: CASSLRSPGQGNSEQFF.

This clonotype was seen more than once but under ten times. The chain joins TRBV5-6 to TRBJ2-3; 9 nucleotides agree with TRBD2. The CDR3 is 16 amino acids. Germline V gives CDR1 SGHDT, CDR2 YYEEEE. Germline trimming cut 3 bases from V and 1 base from J; bases unmatched to any gene: 6. The CDR3 sequence: CASSSSGGLGTDTQYF. The CDR3 coding sequence is TGTGCCAGCAGCTCGAGCGGGGGGCTTGGCACAGATACGCAGTATTTT.

This chain links TRBV5-1 with TRBJ1-2; D is ambiguous. Germline-derived CDR1 and CDR2 are SGHRS and YFSETQ. Trimming shortened V by 0 bases and J by 1 base, and 16 bases separated the two germline ends. This CDR3 has 17 residues. CDR3 amino acids: CASSLGGGGSFNYGYTF. The CDR3 DNA is TGCGCCAGCAGCTTGGGTGGTGGAGGCAGTTTTAACTATGGCTACACCTTC.

This clonotype was counted at least ten times. The CDR3 region has the DNA TGTGCCAGCAGTGAGGGACAGGGGCCTGGGGCCAACGTCCTGACTTTC. Amino acid sequence: CASSEGQGPGANVLTF. V and J are TRBV2 and TRBJ2-6; 10 bases agree with TRBD1. The CDR3 length is 16 residues. The germline V gene encodes CDR1 SNHLY and CDR2 FYNNEI. Unmatched junction bases numbered 1, after V lost 3 bases and J lost 2 bases.

In its sample, this clonotype was seen many times. This chain joins TRBV6-5 and TRBJ2-3; 9 nucleotides agree with TRBD2. The J segment lost 6 bases and the V segment lost 0 bases, leaving 7 bases of the junction unmatched. CDR1 and CDR2 from the germline V gene are MNHEY and SVGAGI. The CDR3 covers 16 residues. The CDR3 nucleotides read TGTGCCAGCAGTTACTCGCCGCGGGGGGGCAGGGATACGCAGTATTTT. It encodes CASSYSPRGGRDTQYF.

This clonotype occurred a few times. The chain links TRBV6-2 or TRBV6-3 to TRBJ2-7; the match to TRBD2 covers 10 bases. The CDR3 totals 15 residues. CDR1 and CDR2 (germline): MNHEY, SVGEGT. V lost 6 bases, J lost 1 base, and 6 bases stayed unmatched. CDR3 protein: CASRQIAGGSYEQYF. The CDR3 nucleotides are TGTGCCAGCAGGCAAATAGCGGGGGGATCCTACGAGCAGTACTTC.

The J gene is TRBJ2-3, the V gene TRBV28, with D possibly matching TRBD1 (6 bases). CDR1 is MDHEN, CDR2 SYDVKM, per germline. V lost 6 bases to trimming and J lost 2 bases, with 9 bases between them. The CDR3 is 13 amino acids. In DNA form, the CDR3 reads TGTGCCAGCAGGGGGACACCCACAGATACGCAGTATTTT. Encoded protein: CASRGTPTDTQYF. The full variable domain, its missing parts supplied by reference TRBV28 and TRBJ2-3, is DVKVTQSSRYLVKRTGEKVFLECVQDMDHENMFWYRQDPGLGLRLIYFSYDVKMKEKGDIPEGYSVSREKKERFSLILESASTNQTSMYLCASRGTPTDTQYFGPGTRLTVL.

This chain connects TRBV4-3 to TRBJ2-3, with a weak D call TRBD2 (6 bases). The V gene lost 0 bases and the J gene lost 8 bases, with 9 bases spanning the gap. In germline, CDR1 is LGHNA, CDR2 YSLEER. The CDR3 is 13 amino acids. The CDR3 DNA sequence: TGCGCCAGCAGCCAAGAACGCGGGGCTACGCAGTATTTT. Translating it yields CASSQERGATQYF.

This clonotype appeared a few times. The rearrangement joins TRBV4-3 to TRBJ2-7; D is uncertain. The germline V gene has CDR1 LGHNA and CDR2 YSLEER. V lost 3 bases to trimming and J lost 3 bases, with 18 bases between them. The CDR3 runs 16 residues. The CDR3 reads CASSHDDASAGYEQYF. The CDR3 coding sequence is TGCGCCAGCAGCCATGACGACGCTTCCGCTGGCTACGAGCAGTACTTC.

This rearrangement joins TRBV6-5 to TRBJ2-7; a weak D match, TRBD2 (6 bases). The CDR3 covers 15 residues. Germline V lookup: CDR1 MNHEY, CDR2 SVGAGI. V was clipped by 5 bases and J by 0 bases, with 14 bases between them. CDR3 nucleotides: TGTGCCAGCAGTCGCGGGACTCAGAGCTCCTACGAGCAGTACGTC. Translated, it gives CASSRGTQSSYEQYV.